Below are 4 T cell receptor beta chains sequenced from a single sample in a study of T cell clonotyping in hematopoietic cell transplantation. The protocol was immunoSEQ multiplex PCR, while the TCRdb copy is restricted to in-frame clones and leaves out a portion. The sample holds approximately 41,000 clones; about 96% are singletons and the top ten take 0.85% to 1%. The sample comprised peripheral blood mononuclear cells. The receptors here all came from a man aged 30 to 45 in good health. Some clones in this sample may be carry-over from other donors' samples.

The V and J genes are TRBV11-3 and TRBJ2-7, with 7 bases that match TRBD1. CDR3 length: 15 amino acids. Trimming took 3 bases from V and 4 from J; bases not matched to a gene: 9. Germline CDR1 SGHNT, CDR2 YENEEA. This chain's CDR3 is CASSLGTGASYEQYF. The CDR3 nucleotides are TGTGCCAGCAGCTTGGGCACAGGGGCAAGTTACGAGCAGTACTTC.

The CDR3 DNA is TGTGCCAGCAGCCTCGGGACCAGCTCCTACGAGCAGTACTTC. This encodes CASSLGTSSYEQYF. V and J are TRBV6-5 and TRBJ2-7; either TRBD1 or TRBD2 may supply D (5 bases each). The CDR3 is 14 residues long. The germline V and J ends were trimmed by 6 bases and 0 bases, with 12 bases remaining between them. Germline CDR1 is MNHEY and CDR2 is SVGAGI.

The chain links TRBV28 to TRBJ1-2, with D maybe TRBD1 (5 bases). The CDR3 runs 14 residues. The V gene's germline CDR1 is MDHEN and CDR2 SYDVKM. V lost 6 bases and J lost 4, with 15 bases in between. Here the CDR3 DNA reads TGTGCCAGCAGCGTCGACGGGGGGATCTATGGCTACACCTTC. This sequence encodes CASSVDGGIYGYTF.

As regards this clone: An end of the junction does not agree with germline; a read error may underlie this. The chain is built from TRBV6-1 and TRBJ2-7; D may be TRBD1 or TRBD2 (5 bases each). The germline CDR1 and CDR2 sequences are MNHNS and SASEGT. The CDR3 is made up of 13 amino acids. The CDR3 sequence is CASSEAGDGRHHF. For the CDR3, the DNA is TGTGCCAGCAGTGAAGCGGGGGACGGCCGGCATCACTTC.